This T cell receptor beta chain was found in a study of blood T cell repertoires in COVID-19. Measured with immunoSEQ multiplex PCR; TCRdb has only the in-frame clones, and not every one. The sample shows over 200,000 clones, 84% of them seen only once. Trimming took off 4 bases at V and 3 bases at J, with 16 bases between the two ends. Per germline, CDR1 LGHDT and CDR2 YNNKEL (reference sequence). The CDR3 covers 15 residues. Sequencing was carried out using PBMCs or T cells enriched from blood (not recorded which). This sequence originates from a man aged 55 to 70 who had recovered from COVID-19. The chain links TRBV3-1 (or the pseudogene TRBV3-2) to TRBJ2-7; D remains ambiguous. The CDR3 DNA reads TGTGCCAGCAGCCCATTTGCTAGGTCCTACTACGAGCAGTACTTC. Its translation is CASSPFARSYYEQYF.